This section outlines one T cell receptor (beta chain) sequence together with its context. Antigen specificity is unknown. PCR used 60 Vbeta primers and 13 Jbeta primers. Data came from immunoSEQ multiplex PCR; TCRdb stores just in-frame clones and leaves some out. The table includes 68,000 or so clones, 75% to 90% detected once. This sample stems from a study of cytomegalovirus exposure and HLA in healthy donors. Broader study findings: CMV serostatus was the only immune exposure information that was available. Per a later analysis, HLA-associated TCR beta chains showed more clonal expansion than other, equally common TCR beta chains.

V was pared by 3 bases and J by 7 bases, with 15 bases between. CDR3 size: 13 residues. Germline CDR1 is GTSNPN and CDR2 is SVGIG (reference sequence). The receptor's source is a human donor in good health. The V and J genes are TRBV30 and TRBJ1-1; D unresolved. Material for sequencing was PBMCs. CDR3 in amino acids: CAWRYAQTGEAFF. CDR3 DNA sequence: TGTGCCTGGAGATACGCACAGACCGGTGAAGCTTTCTTT.